The clone carrying this T cell receptor (beta chain) was picked up one time. The antigen is unknown. The record originates from a study of T cells in tuberculosis. For the study at large: T cells were selected with CD1B tetramers loaded with glucose monomycolate.

Study-level findings and limits: Cases with active tuberculosis were adults, while controls were adolescents.

The length of the CDR3 is 15 residues. Trimming pared 0 bases from V and 0 bases from J, leaving 6 bases between. CDR1 SQVTM and CDR2 ANQGSEA come from the germline V gene. The repertoire was sequenced with immunoSEQ multiplex PCR; TCRdb's copy has only in-frame clones and lacks some. Among under 40,000 clones listed, roughly 94% were seen once. The receptor comes from a donor between 10 and 35 years old with latent tuberculosis or without tuberculosis infection. V usage is TRBV29-1 and J usage is TRBJ2-6; D ambiguous. Sequenced input: PBMCs. DNA for the CDR3: TGCAGCGTTGAAGATCGGAGCTCTGGGGCCAACGTCCTGACTTTC. It translates to CSVEDRSSGANVLTF.